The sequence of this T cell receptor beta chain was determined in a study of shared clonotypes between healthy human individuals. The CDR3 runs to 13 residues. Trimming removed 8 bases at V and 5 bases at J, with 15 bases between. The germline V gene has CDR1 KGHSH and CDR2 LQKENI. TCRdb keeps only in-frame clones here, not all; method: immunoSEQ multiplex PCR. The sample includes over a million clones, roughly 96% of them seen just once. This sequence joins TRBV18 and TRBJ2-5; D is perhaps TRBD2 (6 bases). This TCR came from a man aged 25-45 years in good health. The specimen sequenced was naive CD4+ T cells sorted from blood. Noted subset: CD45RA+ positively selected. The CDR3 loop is CASAAPGVETQYF. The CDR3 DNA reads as TGTGCCAGCGCCGCCCCGGGGGTTGAGACCCAGTACTTC.